The source of this T cell receptor (beta chain) is a study of graft-versus-host responses after intestinal transplantation. Details on this clone: Its antigen remains unknown.

This CDR3 is 15 amino acids long. Trimming removed 2 bases from V and 3 bases from J, with 11 bases in between. Germline values: CDR1 SEHNR, CDR2 FQNEAQ (reference sequence). Sequencing used immunoSEQ multiplex PCR; TCRdb keeps in-frame clones, though not all of them. The sample lists roughly 120,000 clones; around 94% were seen once. J is TRBJ2-1 and V is TRBV7-9; no definite D call. The receptor comes from a human donor who was the organ donor for an intestinal transplant. Specimen: unstimulated CD8+ T cells sorted from spleen or lymph node cells, collected before transplant. The DNA for the CDR3 is TGTGCCAGCAGCTTAACCTTTCGCGTCTACAATGAGCAGTTCTTC. It is translated as CASSLTFRVYNEQFF.